The present entry profiles one T cell receptor (beta chain) with its context. Its specificity is not known. Deletions cut 7 bases from V and 5 bases from J, with 14 bases between. There are 13 residues in the CDR3. CDR1 MDHEN and CDR2 SYDVKM come from the germline V gene. This record belongs to a study of T-cell reconstitution after alpha-beta-depleted transplantation in children. Findings and caveats of the study: It was surviving recipient T cells and thymic progenitors that gave some patients high TCRbeta diversity at day 60. After one year, T-cell counts and TCRbeta diversity mostly came from new T cells. Reportedly, only several hundred clones from non-depleted graft cells drove alpha-beta T-cell counts at about two months.

For TCRbeta, the library was prepared with unique molecular identifiers. TCRdb ran MiXCR on the PCR reads and lists one entry per CDR3 protein. The table includes roughly 350,000 distinct CDR3 sequences, around 16% detected once. The receptor was isolated from a male patient aged 2-15 years who had a stem cell transplant for acute lymphoblastic leukemia, so the T cells may come from the graft donor. This specimen was PBMCs, mostly from graft donor cells, taken 360 days after TCRalphabeta/CD19-depleted stem cell transplant. The chain is built from TRBV28 and TRBJ2-5, with a possible D match to TRBD1 (5 bases). The DNA for the CDR3 is TGTGCCAGCAAAGGGGCCCTGGGGGAGACCCAGTACTTC. Translation gives CASKGALGETQYF.